Here is one T cell receptor (beta chain) with its context. The length of the CDR3 is 13 residues. Germline CDR1 is SNHLY and CDR2 is FYNNEI. The V and J ends lost 8 bases and 7 bases, in that order; junction bases with no gene match: 7. Assay used: immunoSEQ multiplex PCR; TCRdb lists only in-frame clones, some missing. The data hold about 42,000 clones, with 80% to 90% observed a single time. This specimen belongs to a study of blood T cell repertoires in COVID-19. Material for sequencing was peripheral blood. The receptor was derived from a young man with active or convalescent COVID-19. The rearrangement joins TRBV2 to TRBJ1-5; 8 bases map to TRBD1. CDR3 bases: TGTGCCAGCGCGTTACAGGGGGACCAGCCCCAGCATTTT. Translating it yields CASALQGDQPQHF.